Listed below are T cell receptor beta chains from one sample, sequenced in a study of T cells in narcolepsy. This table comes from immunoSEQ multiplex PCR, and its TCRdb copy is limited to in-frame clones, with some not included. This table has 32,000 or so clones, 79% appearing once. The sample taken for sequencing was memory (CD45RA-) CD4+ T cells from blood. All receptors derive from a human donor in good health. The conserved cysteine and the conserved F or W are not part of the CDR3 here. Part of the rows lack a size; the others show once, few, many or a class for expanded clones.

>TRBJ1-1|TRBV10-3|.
AISENSNTEAF
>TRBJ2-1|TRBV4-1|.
ASRETTSGRFRGEQF
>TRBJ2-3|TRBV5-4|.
ASSELAIADTQY
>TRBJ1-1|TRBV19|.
ASSISSRGPDNTEAF
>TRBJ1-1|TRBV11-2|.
ASSYGTGTEAF
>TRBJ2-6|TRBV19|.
ASRKDRVPSGANVLT
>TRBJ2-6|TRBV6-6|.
ASSSPGANVLT
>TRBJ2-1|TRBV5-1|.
ASSLPADSYNEQF
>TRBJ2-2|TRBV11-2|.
ASSFGASGSGTGELF
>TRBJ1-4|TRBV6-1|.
ASSEAFRDPIEKLF
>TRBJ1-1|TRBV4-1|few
ASSQADRNTEAF
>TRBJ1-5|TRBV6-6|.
ASSSGAKGPAQH
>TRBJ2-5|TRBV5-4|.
ASSRQAQETQY
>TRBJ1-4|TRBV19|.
ASSINRDIGKLF
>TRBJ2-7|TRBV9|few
ASSPRTGIDEQY
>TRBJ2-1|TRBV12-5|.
ASVQDYNEQF
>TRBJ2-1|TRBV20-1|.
SASGEYEQF
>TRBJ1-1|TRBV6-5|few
ASSSPNSDEAF
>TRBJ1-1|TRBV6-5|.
ASSPTSRNTEAF
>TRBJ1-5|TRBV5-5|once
ASSLGPWKPQH
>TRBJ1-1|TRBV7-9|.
ASSPDRGRSTEAF
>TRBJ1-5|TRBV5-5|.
ASSLAREIWTEDQPQH
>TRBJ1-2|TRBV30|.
AWRQGQVGYT